Presented here are 11 T cell receptor beta chains from one specimen sequenced in a study of T-cell reconstitution after alpha-beta-depleted transplantation in children (dated by TCRdb to about 2016). Library preparation employed PCR. The sample was run on an Illumina HiSeq 2500. TCR libraries were prepared with molecular barcoding, using unique molecular identifiers to normalize TCRbeta repertoire quantification. TCRdb reworked the public reads: Q25 trimming with fastp, MiXCR clone assembly, productive beta chains retained. Rows matching on CDR3 protein sequence are summarized as one entry with the most common DNA and genes. The sample includes approximately 240,000 distinct CDR3 sequences, with around 9.6% observed a single time. Approximately 6.2% of the sample is taken by the ten largest. Specimen: PBMCs from the stem cell graft donor, collected from the stem cell graft. All receptors come from a human donor who donated a stem cell graft to a child with acute lymphoblastic leukemia.

This clonotype has more than one count but fewer than ten. This CDR3 reads CASSPLVGNSYEQYF. CDR3 nucleotides: TGTGCCAGCAGTCCCCTCGTCGGCAACTCCTACGAGCAGTACTTC. The chain uses TRBV12-3 or TRBV12-4 and TRBJ2-7, with D hard to call. V was shortened by 5 bases and J by 0 bases, with 14 bases between the two germline ends. This CDR3 comprises 15 residues.

The J gene is TRBJ2-1, the V gene TRBV6-4; D remains unclear. The CDR3 has 13 residues. Germline V gene lookup returns CDR1 MRHNA and CDR2 SNTAGT. Deletions cut 4 bases from V and 4 bases from J, with 8 bases between. CDR3: CASSVVEYNEQFF. CDR3 DNA sequence: TGTGCCAGCAGTGTGGTTGAATACAATGAGCAGTTCTTC.

The chain links TRBV7-2 to TRBJ1-5; possible D gene TRBD1, 5 bases. This CDR3 is built from 15 residues. In germline, CDR1 is SGHTA, CDR2 FQGNSA. Between the trimmed V and J ends, which lost 0 bases and 3 bases, there was a span of 9 bases. CDR3 in DNA: TGTGCCAGCAGCTTAGCGTTCGGGGCCAATCAGCCCCAGCATTTT. The encoded protein is CASSLAFGANQPQHF.

This clonotype was counted at least ten times. This chain joins TRBV9 and TRBJ2-1; TRBD2 matches at 9 bases. Germline trimming cut 0 bases from V and 1 base from J; bases unmatched to any gene: 5. The germline gives CDR1 SGDLS, CDR2 YYNGEE. The CDR3 covers 17 residues. The CDR3 bases are TGTGCCAGCAGCGTAGATAGCGGGGGACCATCCTACAATGAGCAGTTCTTC. Its translation is CASSVDSGGPSYNEQFF.

This clonotype was seen ten or more times. The chain recombines TRBV2 with TRBJ2-5; maybe TRBD1 (5 bases). V was shortened by 1 base and J by 1 base, with 13 bases between the two germline ends. The CDR3 spans 16 residues. Germline values: CDR1 SNHLY, CDR2 FYNNEI. In nucleotides, the CDR3 is TGTGCCAGCAGTGAAGAGTTGGGGCTGTTCCAAGAGACCCAGTACTTC. Translated, it gives CASSEELGLFQETQYF. The full variable domain, in which reference TRBV2 and TRBJ2-5 provide the parts outside the CDR3, is EPEVTQTPSHQVTQMGQEVILRCVPISNHLYFYWYRQILGQKVEFLVSFYNNEISEKSEIFDDQFSVERPDGSNFTLKIRSTKLEDSAMYFCASSEELGLFQETQYFGPGTRLLVL.

This clonotype was counted many times. The chain employs TRBV27 and TRBJ1-4; possibly TRBD1 for D (5 bases). Germline V gene sequence: CDR1 MNHEY, CDR2 SMNVEV (reference sequence). This CDR3 has 13 residues. V lost 5 bases and J lost 3, with 7 bases in between. CDR3 nucleotides: TGTGCCAGCAGTGAACAGGCTAATGAAAAACTGTTTTTT. It translates to CASSEQANEKLFF.

This clonotype was recorded a few times. V gene TRBV3-1 combines with J gene TRBJ2-3; 15 bases match TRBD2. The germline gives CDR1 LGHDT, CDR2 YNNKEL (reference sequence). The CDR3 covers 19 residues. Unmatched junction bases numbered 6, after V lost 2 bases and J lost 0 bases. CDR3: CASSQNPGLAGGSTDTQYF. In nucleotides, the CDR3 is TGTGCCAGCAGCCAAAACCCGGGACTAGCGGGGGGCAGCACAGATACGCAGTATTTT.

This chain uses TRBV12-3 or TRBV12-4 with TRBJ1-2, with D possibly being TRBD1 (5 bases). The CDR3 contains 14 residues. V lost 2 bases and J lost 3, with 10 bases in between. The CDR3 DNA sequence: TGTGCCAGCAGTTTACAAGGGACCCACTATGGCTACACCTTC. Translation gives CASSLQGTHYGYTF.

This clonotype showed up just a few times. This chain uses TRBV6-5 with TRBJ1-4; D is perhaps TRBD1 (6 bases). The CDR3 has 16 residues. Germline V gives CDR1 MNHEY, CDR2 SVGAGI. V was shortened by 2 bases and J by 5 bases, with 15 bases between the two germline ends. CDR3 DNA: TGTGCCAGCAGTTACCCCCGGGGGCTAAAAAATGAAAAACTGTTTTTT. Translation: CASSYPRGLKNEKLFF.

This clonotype turned up a few times. The genes are TRBV7-8 and TRBJ2-1; 9 positions match TRBD2. The junction had 7 bases not matched to a gene; V was cut back by 4 bases and J by 6 bases. In germline, CDR1 is SGHVS, CDR2 FQNEAQ. CDR3 length equals 15 residues. The CDR3 region has the DNA TGTGCCAGCAGCTCTATCGGGACTAGCTTCAATGAGCAGTTCTTC. This sequence encodes CASSSIGTSFNEQFF.

This clonotype was picked up many times. The gene calls are TRBV2 and TRBJ1-6, with D unclear. V was pared by 3 bases and J by 9 bases, with 12 bases between. This CDR3 has 14 amino acids. The germline CDR1 and CDR2 sequences are SNHLY and FYNNEI. The CDR3 bases are TGTGCCAGCAGTGATCTTGGTTCCCGTTCACCCCTCCACTTT. Its protein is CASSDLGSRSPLHF.